This T cell receptor beta chain was captured in a study of response to subunit inactivated influenza vaccine. MiXCR, run by TCRdb on the RT-PCR reads, gives a single entry per CDR3 protein. The sample comprises some 640,000 distinct CDR3 sequences, 14% of which are singletons, and less than 7% rests with the top ten. This clonotype was found once. Germline lookup yields CDR1 SGHVS and CDR2 FQNEAQ. The CDR3 spans 16 residues. The J segment lost 4 bases and the V segment lost 5 bases, leaving 6 bases of the junction unmatched. The sequence was obtained from a middle-aged man who received an inactivated influenza vaccine. Sequencing was performed on PBMCs from blood, taken approximately 15 days before vaccination. The chain has TRBV7-8 and TRBJ2-1; TRBD2 matches at 12 bases. CDR3 bases: TGTGCCAGCAGCACCAGCACTAGCGGGGGGTACAATGAGCAGTTCTTC. This sequence encodes CASSTSTSGGYNEQFF.